The sequence of this T cell receptor (beta chain) was determined in a study of blood T cell repertoires in COVID-19. The germline V gene has CDR1 SEHNR and CDR2 FQNEAQ (reference sequence). The V gene end was trimmed by 8 bases and the J gene end by 4 bases; junction bases not matched to a gene: 8. The CDR3 extends over 14 amino acids. The repertoire was sequenced with immunoSEQ multiplex PCR; TCRdb's copy has only in-frame clones and lacks some. Of roughly 100,000 clones in the sample, roughly 79% are singletons; the top ten hold less than 6%. The sequencing sample was made of peripheral blood. This receptor was identified in an elderly man with COVID-19, enrolled during active disease. This chain joins TRBV7-9 and TRBJ1-2; 9 bases agree with TRBD1. The CDR3 DNA sequence: TGTGCCAGCCGAAACCCGGACAGGGGCTATGGCTACACCTTC. This sequence encodes CASRNPDRGYGYTF.